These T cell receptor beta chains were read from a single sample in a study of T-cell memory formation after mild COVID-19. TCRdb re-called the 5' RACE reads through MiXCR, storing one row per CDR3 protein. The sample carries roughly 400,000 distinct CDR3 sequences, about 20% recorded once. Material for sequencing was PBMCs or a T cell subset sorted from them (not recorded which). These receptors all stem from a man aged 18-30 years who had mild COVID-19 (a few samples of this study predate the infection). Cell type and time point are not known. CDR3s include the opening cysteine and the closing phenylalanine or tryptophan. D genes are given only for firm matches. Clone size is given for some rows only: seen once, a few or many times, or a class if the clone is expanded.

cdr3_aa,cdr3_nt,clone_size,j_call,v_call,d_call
CASSSRGGRTDTQYF,TGTGCCAGCTCCTCACGCGGGGGGCGCACAGATACGCAGTATTTT,-,TRBJ2-3,TRBV9,TRBD2
CASSQQGSGELFF,TGCGCCAGCAGCCAACAGGGGAGCGGGGAGCTGTTTTTT,few,TRBJ2-2,TRBV5-1,TRBD1
CASSPRLGSNQPQHF,TGTGCCAGCAGCCCACGCCTAGGAAGCAATCAGCCCCAGCATTTT,few,TRBJ1-5,TRBV9,-
CASSSYGGPADTQYF,TGTGCCAGCAGCTCCTATGGAGGTCCCGCAGATACGCAGTATTTT,few,TRBJ2-3,TRBV7-9,-
CASSRLWGGGYSDTQYF,TGTGCCAGCAGCCGACTATGGGGCGGGGGGTATTCAGATACGCAGTATTTT,-,TRBJ2-3,TRBV7-2,TRBD2
CSARDRSAGELFF,TGCAGTGCTAGAGACAGGTCAGCCGGGGAGCTGTTTTTT,-,TRBJ2-2,TRBV20-1,-
CASSAEGHRQETQYF,TGTGCCAGCAGCGCGGAGGGACACCGCCAAGAGACCCAGTACTTC,-,TRBJ2-5,TRBV9,-
CASSRRATNEKLFF,TGTGCCAGCAGCCGCCGAGCAACTAATGAAAAACTGTTTTTT,many,TRBJ1-4,TRBV3-1,-
CASSLSNTGELFF,TGTGCCAGCAGCTTGTCTAACACCGGGGAGCTGTTTTTT,many,TRBJ2-2,TRBV7-3,-
CASSLGGGASSQYF,TGTGCCAGCAGTTTAGGCGGGGGGGCCAGTTCGCAGTATTTT,few,TRBJ2-3,TRBV12-3/TRBV12-4,TRBD2
CASSYRDIFGYTF,TGTGCCAGCAGTTACCGGGACATCTTTGGCTACACCTTC,-,TRBJ1-2,TRBV6-2/TRBV6-3,-
CASTPGHPGQPQHF,TGTGCCAGCACCCCGGGACACCCTGGTCAGCCCCAGCATTTT,few,TRBJ1-5,TRBV12-3/TRBV12-4,-
CASSPRGPTGELFF,TGTGCCAGCAGCCCCCGGGGGCCCACCGGGGAGCTGTTTTTT,-,TRBJ2-2,TRBV9,-
CSARRPAGVSDTQYF,TGCAGTGCTAGAAGGCCAGCGGGGGTCTCAGATACGCAGTATTTT,few,TRBJ2-3,TRBV20-1,TRBD2
CASSLGLAASTDTQYF,TGCGCCAGCAGCTTGGGACTAGCGGCTAGCACAGATACGCAGTATTTT,many,TRBJ2-3,TRBV5-1,TRBD2
CASSYPSTGELFF,TGTGCCAGCAGTTACCCGAGCACCGGGGAGCTGTTTTTT,few,TRBJ2-2,TRBV6-5,-
CASSPFQASSYEQYF,TGTGCCAGCTCACCTTTCCAGGCGAGCTCCTACGAGCAGTACTTC,-,TRBJ2-7,TRBV18,-